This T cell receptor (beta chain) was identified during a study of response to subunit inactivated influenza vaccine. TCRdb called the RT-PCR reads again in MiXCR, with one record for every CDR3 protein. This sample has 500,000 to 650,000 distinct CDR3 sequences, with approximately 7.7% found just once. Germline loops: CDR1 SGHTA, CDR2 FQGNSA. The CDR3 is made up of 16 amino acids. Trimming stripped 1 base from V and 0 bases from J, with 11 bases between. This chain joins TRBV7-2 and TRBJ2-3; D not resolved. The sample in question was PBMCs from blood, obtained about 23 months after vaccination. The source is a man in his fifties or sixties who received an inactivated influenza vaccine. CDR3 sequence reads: CASSLVTFLSTDTQYF. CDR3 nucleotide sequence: TGTGCCAGCAGCTTAGTCACTTTCCTAAGCACAGATACGCAGTATTTT.